Each of the 10 T cell receptor beta chains below was sequenced from the same sample in a study of PD-1 blockade in classical Hodgkin lymphoma. Profiled with immunoSEQ multiplex PCR; TCRdb holds only in-frame clones, not every one. The sample lists 20,000 to 30,000 clones, more than 65% occurring once. Every patient experienced relapse after autologous stem cell transplantation, and brentuximab vedotin exposure varied. The starting material was peripheral blood mononuclear cells (PBMCs), obtained at baseline. The receptor source for this set is a human donor with classical Hodgkin lymphoma.

The chain couples TRBV4-1 to TRBJ1-1; 7 nucleotides line up with TRBD1. CDR3 size: 17 residues. V was pared by 1 base and J by 5 bases, with 13 bases of the junction left unmatched. Looked up from germline, CDR1 is MGHRA and CDR2 is YSYEKL. CDR3 DNA: TGCGCCAGCAGCCAAGGCCCGATGACAGGGATGAGAACTGAAGCTTTCTTT. This gives the protein CASSQGPMTGMRTEAFF.

This clone is medium-sized within its sample. V and J are TRBV19 and TRBJ2-7; D gene ambiguous. Germline assignment: CDR1 LNHDA and CDR2 SQIVND (reference sequence). The CDR3 extends over 15 amino acids. V was trimmed by 5 bases and J by 3 bases, leaving 17 bases between them. CDR3 sequence: CASSGSARPNYEQYF. Here the CDR3 DNA reads TGTGCCAGTAGTGGTTCAGCCAGACCCAACTACGAGCAGTACTTC.

The V and J genes are TRBV5-1 and TRBJ1-4; D not resolved. The CDR3 is made up of 13 amino acids. The germline CDR1 and CDR2 sequences are SGHRS and YFSETQ. The V gene lost 4 bases and the J gene lost 8 bases, with 12 bases spanning the gap. CDR3 amino acids: CASSPLGREKLFF. DNA of the CDR3: TGCGCCAGCAGCCCTCTAGGGCGCGAAAAACTGTTTTTT.

This chain uses TRBV29-1 with TRBJ1-3, with TRBD1 matching 10 bases. The trim removed 0 bases at V and 2 bases at J, leaving 7 bases unmatched. CDR1 SQVTM and CDR2 ANQGSEA come from the germline V gene. The CDR3 has 17 residues. DNA of the CDR3: TGCAGCGTTGAAGATTTGGGACAGGGGCGGGCTGGAAACACCATATATTTT. This encodes CSVEDLGQGRAGNTIYF.

This clone occurred once. The V gene is TRBV4-3, the J gene TRBJ2-1; 13 nucleotides agree with TRBD2. The CDR3 loop spans 15 amino acids. The junction had 7 bases not matched to a gene; V was cut back by 0 bases and J by 14 bases. CDR1 LGHNA and CDR2 YSLEER come from the germline V gene. In DNA form, the CDR3 reads TGCGCCAGCAGCCAAGAAAGGACTAGCGGGGGCTGGGAGTTCTTC. This gives the protein CASSQERTSGGWEFF.

This clone was seen only a few times. V usage is TRBV30 and J usage is TRBJ2-7, with D unclear. Germline-derived CDR1 and CDR2 are GTSNPN and SVGIG (reference sequence). This CDR3 contains 12 residues. V was pared by 4 bases and J by 2 bases, with 9 bases between. The CDR3 protein is CAWKTATYEQYF. CDR3 bases: TGTGCCTGGAAGACTGCAACCTACGAGCAGTACTTC.

A note on this clone: A read error may explain this, as a much larger clone is one base away. The J gene is TRBJ1-1, the V gene TRBV4-2; D unresolved. Trimming removed 4 bases at V and 0 bases at J, with 9 bases between. The CDR3 totals 14 residues. Germline CDR1 LGHNA, CDR2 YNFKEQ. CDR3: CASSPTPMNTEAFF. The CDR3, as DNA: TGTGCCAGCAGCCCCACACCCATGAACACTGAAGCTTTCTTT.

This clone has a single count. The chain is built from TRBV4-1 and TRBJ2-1; 12 nucleotides line up with TRBD2. This CDR3 comprises 16 residues. The germline gives CDR1 MGHRA, CDR2 YSYEKL. The V gene end was trimmed by 2 bases and the J gene end by 7 bases; junction bases not matched to a gene: 6. The CDR3, as DNA: TGCGCCAGCAGCCAACCCTGGACTAGCGGGGTTAATGAGCAGTTCTTC. This translates into CASSQPWTSGVNEQFF.

The chain employs TRBV7-8 and TRBJ2-7; 7 bases agree with TRBD1. The ends lost 6 bases at V and 3 bases at J; junction bases unmatched: 11. CDR1 and CDR2 from the germline V gene are SGHVS and FQNEAQ. The CDR3 totals 15 residues. The CDR3 is CASRESGTASYEQYF. The CDR3 DNA is TGTGCCAGCAGAGAATCCGGGACAGCGAGCTACGAGCAGTACTTC. The variable domain in full, with the rest retrieved from reference TRBV7-8 and TRBJ2-7, is GAGVSQSPRYKVAKRGQDVALRCDPISGHVSLFWYQQALGQGPEFLTYFQNEAQLDKSGLPSDRFFAERPEGSVSTLKIQRTQQEDSAVYLCASRESGTASYEQYFGPGTRLTVT.

J is TRBJ2-5 and V is TRBV4-3, with D maybe TRBD1 (6 bases). CDR1 and CDR2 from the germline V gene are LGHNA and YSLEER. The CDR3 has 13 amino acids. Trimming pared 4 bases from V and 4 bases from J, leaving 10 bases between. The CDR3 sequence is CASSLTGRETQYF. CDR3 bases: TGCGCCAGCAGCCTCACAGGGAGAGAGACCCAGTACTTC.